The entry below gives a single TCR beta chain sequence along with its context. Trimming removed 1 base at V and 5 bases at J, with 10 bases between. Per germline, CDR1 SGHRS and CDR2 YFSETQ. The CDR3 totals 14 residues. Healthy people donating bone marrow made up the donors. The data belong to a study of cytomegalovirus exposure and HLA in healthy donors. On the study more broadly: Of some 400 genotyped donors, 81% grouped in the Caucasian-associated ancestry cluster.

The PCR was carried out with 60 Vbeta primers and 13 Jbeta primers. Repertoires were generated with immunoSEQ multiplex PCR, while TCRdb's copy carries only in-frame clones and drops some. The sample has about 90,000 clones; 65% are singletons. Sequencing input: PBMCs. The source is a woman in her forties or fifties in good health and CMV-seropositive. The V and J genes are TRBV5-1 and TRBJ2-1, with TRBD1 as a possible D gene (6 bases). The CDR3 DNA reads as TGCGCCAGCAGCTTGATGGGGGCGGACAATGAGCAGTTCTTC. Its translation is CASSLMGADNEQFF. The full variable domain, rest sourced from reference TRBV5-1 and TRBJ2-1, is KAGVTQTPRYLIKTRGQQVTLSCSPISGHRSVSWYQQTPGQGLQFLFEYFSETQRNKGNFPGRFSGRQFSNSRSEMNVSTLELGDSALYLCASSLMGADNEQFFGPGTRLTVL.